These 25 T cell receptor beta chains share one sample of origin, sequenced in a study of cytomegalovirus exposure and HLA in healthy donors. Primers for the PCR totalled 60 Vbeta and 13 Jbeta. Method: immunoSEQ multiplex PCR; TCRdb's copy keeps in-frame clones and lacks some. The repertoire holds 150,000 to 200,000 clones, with over 80% as singletons. The sequencing sample was made of PBMCs. The origin of the receptors is a male donor in good health and CMV-seronegative.

J is TRBJ1-4 and V is TRBV6-1; possible D gene TRBD1, 6 bases. CDR3 size: 14 residues. V lost 4 bases, J lost 5 bases, and 11 bases lay in between. Per germline, CDR1 MNHNS and CDR2 SASEGT. The CDR3 DNA is TGTGCCAGCAGTGTGGGGACAATGAATGAAAAACTGTTTTTT. Translating it yields CASSVGTMNEKLFF.

V is TRBV11-2 and J is TRBJ2-5; tentative D call: TRBD2 (6 bases). This CDR3 contains 14 residues. Between the trimmed V and J ends, which lost 4 bases and 4 bases, there was a span of 13 bases. Per germline, CDR1 SGHAT and CDR2 FQNNGV. CDR3 loop: CASSSTTRGETQYF. CDR3 nucleotide sequence: TGTGCCAGCAGCTCAACGACTAGAGGAGAGACCCAGTACTTC. The complete variable domain, with remaining parts taken from reference TRBV11-2 and TRBJ2-5, reads EAGVAQSPRYKIIEKRQSVAFWCNPISGHATLYWYQQILGQGPKLLIQFQNNGVVDDSQLPKDRFSAERLKGVDSTLKIQPAKLEDSAVYLCASSSTTRGETQYFGPGTRLLVL.

This clone has only one observation. This rearrangement joins TRBV4-2 to TRBJ2-1; 9 bases map to TRBD2. With 1 base clipped from V and 7 bases from J, the junction kept 5 bases outside the gene matches. Germline V CDR1 and CDR2: LGHNA, YNFKEQ. This CDR3 spans 15 amino acids. CDR3 bases: TGTGCCAGCAGCCAAGGGCGGGGGGGCCCGAATGAGCAGTTCTTC. This gives the protein CASSQGRGGPNEQFF.

The CDR3, as DNA: TGTGCCAGCAGTGAAGCGAACGGTCCCTATGGCTACACCTTC. The encoded protein is CASSEANGPYGYTF. The chain has TRBV6-1 and TRBJ1-2; no firm D call. V gave up 0 bases and J gave up 4 bases, with 9 bases separating them. The CDR3 is made up of 14 amino acids. Germline CDR1 and CDR2: MNHNS and SASEGT.

The CDR3 loop reads CASSLRSGEKLFF. The CDR3 nucleotides read TGCGCCAGCAGCTTGAGGTCGGGGGAAAAACTGTTTTTT. The gene calls are TRBV5-1 and TRBJ1-4; D gene uncertain. CDR3 length: 13 residues. Trimming stripped 1 base from V and 8 bases from J, with 9 bases between. Looked up from germline, CDR1 is SGHRS and CDR2 is YFSETQ.

The chain carries TRBV6-1 and TRBJ2-7, with D hard to call. Germline assignment: CDR1 MNHNS and CDR2 SASEGT. The CDR3 extends over 14 amino acids. The V gene lost 4 bases and the J gene lost 0 bases, with 10 bases spanning the gap. The CDR3 here is CASSVNLLSYEQYF. The CDR3, as DNA: TGTGCCAGCAGTGTGAACCTACTCTCCTACGAGCAGTACTTC.

The CDR3 here is CASSDPGGRDTQYF. The CDR3 bases are TGTGCCAGCAGCGATCCGGGGGGGCGAGATACGCAGTATTTT. J is TRBJ2-3 and V is TRBV13, with 8 bases lining up with TRBD2. The CDR3 extends over 14 amino acids. V lost 5 bases and J lost 5; bases outside the gene matches: 6. CDR1 is PRHDT, CDR2 FYEKMQ, per germline (reference sequence).

This chain joins TRBV6-5 and TRBJ2-5; D remains unclear. Germline V gives CDR1 MNHEY, CDR2 SVGAGI. This CDR3 spans 13 amino acids. The V end lost 4 bases, the J end lost 0 bases, and 6 bases lay between the germline ends. CDR3 bases: TGTGCCAGCAGTTTACAGTACCAAGAGACCCAGTACTTC. The encoded protein is CASSLQYQETQYF.

The V gene is TRBV27, the J gene TRBJ2-7; 8 nucleotides align to TRBD1. V trimming: 8 bases; J trimming: 6 bases; junction bases outside the gene matches: 12. CDR3 size: 14 residues. Germline assignment: CDR1 MNHEY and CDR2 SMNVEV (reference sequence). The CDR3 sequence: CASGVGTGLREQYF. Here the CDR3 DNA reads TGTGCCAGCGGGGTGGGGACAGGATTGCGCGAGCAGTACTTC.

This chain links TRBV2 with TRBJ2-2; D is possibly TRBD2 (5 bases). The CDR3 contains 14 residues. The V end lost 7 bases, the J end lost 3 bases, and 12 bases lay between the germline ends. Germline CDR1 SNHLY, CDR2 FYNNEI. CDR3 region: CASTRHGDTGELFF. CDR3 in DNA: TGTGCCAGCACTCGGCACGGGGACACCGGGGAGCTGTTTTTT.

V gene TRBV7-9 combines with J gene TRBJ2-1, with TRBD1 matching over 7 bases. Germline V gene lookup returns CDR1 SEHNR and CDR2 FQNEAQ (reference sequence). V was clipped by 4 bases and J by 7 bases; unmatched bases: 7. The CDR3 totals 14 residues. The CDR3 reads CASSSGTAFNEQFF. The CDR3 coding sequence is TGTGCCAGCAGCTCTGGGACAGCTTTTAATGAGCAGTTCTTC.

This clone occurred a few times. This chain links TRBV6-5 with TRBJ2-7; 9 bases fit TRBD2. The V and J ends lost 2 bases and 12 bases, in that order; junction bases with no gene match: 8. The CDR3 length is 13 residues. The germline gives CDR1 MNHEY, CDR2 SVGAGI. CDR3 amino acids: CASSYNLAGRRYF. The CDR3, as DNA: TGTGCCAGCAGTTACAACCTAGCGGGACGCAGGTACTTC.

The gene calls are TRBV10-3 and TRBJ1-2; D gene ambiguous. Between the trimmed V and J ends, which lost 10 bases and 0 bases, there was a span of 12 bases. This CDR3 is 13 amino acids long. Germline V lookup: CDR1 ENHRY, CDR2 SYGVKD. In DNA, the CDR3 is TGTGCCACCTATGATGCTTCTAACTATGGCTACACCTTC. It encodes CATYDASNYGYTF.

This chain links TRBV6-5 with TRBJ1-2, with D unresolved. Per germline, CDR1 MNHEY and CDR2 SVGAGI. The V gene lost 3 bases and the J gene lost 0 bases, with 5 bases spanning the gap. The length of the CDR3 is 13 residues. This chain's CDR3 is CASSYIANYGYTF. CDR3 coding DNA: TGTGCCAGCAGTTATATAGCTAACTATGGCTACACCTTC.

This clone was detected once. This chain links TRBV19 with TRBJ1-1, with D hard to call. This CDR3 contains 13 residues. The germline V and J ends were trimmed by 3 bases and 10 bases, with 15 bases remaining between them. Germline V gene lookup returns CDR1 LNHDA and CDR2 SQIVND (reference sequence). The CDR3: CASSIGLAGRAFF. For the CDR3, the DNA is TGTGCCAGTAGTATTGGCTTAGCCGGGAGAGCTTTCTTT.

The chain links TRBV5-4 to TRBJ2-7; weak D call: TRBD2 (5 bases). V lost 10 bases to trimming and J lost 5 bases, with 25 bases between them. This CDR3 is built from 15 residues. CDR1 is SGHNT, CDR2 YYREEE, per germline (reference sequence). For the CDR3, the DNA is TGTGCCTTCAGCCCTCGGGGAACGGCCGCTAACGAGCAGTACTTC. Its translation is CAFSPRGTAANEQYF.

The V call is TRBV28, the J call TRBJ1-1; 7 bases agree with TRBD1. Germline CDR1 MDHEN, CDR2 SYDVKM. V was pared by 5 bases and J by 1 base, with 10 bases of the junction left unmatched. This CDR3 region has 16 residues. For the CDR3, the DNA is TGTGCCAGCAGTAAAAACAGGGGTTTTGGGAACACTGAAGCTTTCTTT. It yields the protein CASSKNRGFGNTEAFF.

This CDR3 is CASLKSTVHSYEQYF. The CDR3 bases are TGTGCCAGCCTAAAATCAACAGTGCACTCCTACGAGCAGTACTTC. The rearrangement joins TRBV2 to TRBJ2-5; D ambiguous. TRBJ2-7 matches the DNA end more closely, so the J call is doubtful. The CDR3 runs 15 residues. The germline gives CDR1 SNHLY, CDR2 FYNNEI.

The J gene is TRBJ1-3, the V gene TRBV6-5; unclear D gene. CDR1 and CDR2 from the germline V gene are MNHEY and SVGAGI. The CDR3 consists of 13 residues. Trimming left V 5 bases short and J 7 bases short, with 12 bases between. CDR3 protein: CASSTQSRNTIYF. The CDR3 coding sequence is TGTGCCAGCAGTACACAGAGCCGTAACACCATATATTTT.

The chain carries TRBV6-5 and TRBJ2-5; D perhaps matches TRBD1 (6 bases). The DNA end is more similar to TRBJ2-7, so the J call may be wrong. From germline, CDR1 is MNHEY and CDR2 SVGAGI. The CDR3 loop spans 14 amino acids. The CDR3: CASNEGVGLGEQYF. The DNA of the CDR3 is TGTGCCAGCAACGAGGGGGTCGGGTTAGGCGAGCAGTACTTC.

The chain uses TRBV14 and TRBJ1-2; D unclear. This CDR3 contains 14 residues. V was pared by 5 bases and J by 4 bases, with 14 bases between. Looked up from germline, CDR1 is SGHDN and CDR2 is FVKESK. This CDR3 is CASSRLTNSYGYTF. CDR3 nucleotide sequence: TGTGCCAGCAGCAGACTCACCAACTCCTATGGCTACACCTTC.

The rearrangement joins TRBV6-1 to TRBJ1-4; possibly TRBD1 for D (5 bases). The CDR3 spans 13 residues. V lost 6 bases, J lost 6 bases, and 11 bases lay in between. CDR1 MNHNS and CDR2 SASEGT come from the germline V gene. The CDR3 nucleotides are TGTGCCAGCAGGGGCAGGGAATATGAAAAACTGTTTTTT. It encodes CASRGREYEKLFF.

V gene TRBV2 combines with J gene TRBJ2-7, with 8 bases fitting TRBD1. The germline V gene has CDR1 SNHLY and CDR2 FYNNEI. V was clipped by 3 bases and J by 6 bases; unmatched bases: 4. There are 13 residues in the CDR3. The DNA for the CDR3 is TGTGCCAGCAGTGACAGGGGGCTGGTCGAGCAGTACTTC. The encoded protein is CASSDRGLVEQYF.

This rearrangement joins TRBV7-6 to TRBJ2-5; D is possibly TRBD1 (6 bases). V was pared by 5 bases and J by 1 base, with 11 bases between. This CDR3 contains 14 residues. Germline lookup yields CDR1 SGHVS and CDR2 FNYEAQ. CDR3 in DNA: TGTGCCAGCAGCGTTGGACAGACCCAAGAGACCCAGTACTTC. This encodes CASSVGQTQETQYF.

Turning to this clone: The limits of the CDR3 on the DNA are not certain, so only TCRdb's listed CDR3 is given. V is TRBV30 and J is TRBJ2-7; the tabulated D call, TRBD1, remains unverified against the DNA. The length of the CDR3 is 11 amino acids, counting both ends. CDR1 and CDR2 (germline): GTSNPN, SVGIG (reference sequence). The CDR3: CAWSVGQGADF.